A selection of T cell receptor beta chains follows, all from one sample in a study of T cell responses to AZD1222 COVID-19 vaccine. The assay was immunoSEQ multiplex PCR, and TCRdb's table has in-frame clones only and misses some. This sample yields about 150,000 clones, of which approximately 90% are seen a single time; under 2% belongs to the top ten. Sequencing used peripheral blood, obtained on day 0 of AZD1222 vaccination. The origin of the receptors is an adult in good health. The CDR3 runs from the conserved cysteine through the conserved F or W. D genes are given only for firm matches. Where a row states a size, it is once, few, many or the class of an expanded clone; other rows omit it.

D gene	V gene	J gene	clone size	CDR3 protein	CDR3 DNA
TRBD1	TRBV6-1	TRBJ1-2	NA	CASSENRGAAALNGYTF	TGTGCCAGCAGTGAAAACAGGGGTGCGGCTGCCTTGAATGGCTACACCTTC
NA	TRBV15	TRBJ1-3	NA	CATSRDGDNIYF	TGTGCCACCAGCAGAGATGGAGATAACATATATTTT
NA	TRBV7-9	TRBJ1-2	NA	CASSHQGYKGYTF	TGTGCCAGCAGCCACCAGGGTTACAAAGGCTACACCTTC
NA	TRBV19	TRBJ1-5	NA	CASSIGGSNWGNQPQHF	TGTGCCAGTAGTATTGGGGGGTCAAACTGGGGCAATCAGCCCCAGCATTTT
NA	TRBV27	TRBJ2-4	few	CASSPGVKNIQYF	TGTGCCAGCAGCCCAGGGGTAAAAAACATTCAGTACTTC
TRBD2	TRBV6-2/TRBV6-3	TRBJ2-1	NA	CASSRWGVTGTRYNEQFF	TGTGCCAGCAGCCGGTGGGGTGTTACCGGGACTAGATACAATGAGCAGTTCTTC
TRBD2	TRBV11-2	TRBJ2-3	NA	CASSLFTFLAGGPEDTQYF	TGTGCCAGCAGCTTATTTACTTTTTTAGCGGGAGGGCCTGAAGATACGCAGTATTTT
NA	TRBV11-2	TRBJ2-7	NA	CASSTSGYEQYF	TGTGCCAGCAGCACCTCTGGGTACGAGCAGTACTTC
TRBD1	TRBV28	TRBJ1-5	NA	CASSRQGVNQPQHF	TGTGCCAGCAGCCGTCAGGGGGTTAATCAGCCCCAGCATTTT
TRBD1	TRBV5-1	TRBJ2-7	once	CASSLAGTGRHEQYF	TGCGCCAGCAGCTTGGCCGGGACAGGGCGGCACGAGCAGTACTTC
NA	TRBV27	TRBJ1-5	NA	CASRDQRGNQPQHF	TGTGCCAGCCGGGACCAGAGAGGCAATCAGCCCCAGCATTTT
NA	TRBV7-8	TRBJ1-1	NA	CASSLDVGRLNTEAFF	TGTGCCAGCAGCTTAGATGTGGGGCGCTTGAACACTGAAGCTTTCTTT
TRBD1	TRBV5-1	TRBJ1-1	NA	CASSFGQGSVNTEAFF	TGCGCCAGCAGCTTCGGACAGGGATCAGTGAACACTGAAGCTTTCTTT
TRBD2	TRBV5-8	TRBJ2-3	NA	CASSTGLAGATDTQYF	TGTGCCAGCAGCACGGGACTAGCGGGGGCCACAGATACGCAGTATTTT
NA	TRBV15	TRBJ1-3	NA	CATSRDSGSSGNTIYF	TGTGCCACCAGCAGAGATTCAGGGAGCTCTGGAAACACCATATATTTT
NA	TRBV19	TRBJ2-3	NA	CASSILGATQYF	TGTGCCAGTAGTATCCTCGGGGCTACGCAGTATTTT
TRBD1	TRBV10-1	TRBJ1-2	once	CASSGTGTGFGYTF	TGCGCCAGCAGTGGTACCGGGACAGGGTTCGGCTACACCTTC
NA	TRBV6-5	TRBJ1-5	NA	CASHSYRDGGQPQHF	TGTGCCAGCCATTCCTACAGGGACGGAGGTCAGCCCCAGCATTTT
TRBD1	TRBV16	TRBJ2-7	NA	CASSQSGTGVHEQYF	TGTGCCAGCAGCCAGTCCGGGACAGGGGTGCACGAGCAGTACTTC
TRBD2	TRBV3-1/TRBV3-2	TRBJ2-1	NA	CASSHSSGGKEQFF	TGTGCCAGCAGCCATTCATCGGGGGGAAAAGAGCAGTTCTTC
NA	TRBV4-1	TRBJ1-1	NA	CASSQRAEAFF	TGCGCCAGCAGCCAGAGGGCAGAGGCTTTCTTT
NA	TRBV5-1	TRBJ2-3	once	CASSWGKADTQYF	TGCGCCAGCAGTTGGGGTAAGGCAGATACGCAGTATTTT
NA	TRBV7-9	TRBJ2-7	NA	CASSSSGSLGEQYF	TGTGCCAGCAGCTCCTCGGGGTCGTTAGGCGAGCAGTACTTC
NA	TRBV5-1	TRBJ1-1	NA	CASSVTGAGTEAFF	TGCGCCAGCAGCGTTACGGGGGCGGGAACTGAAGCTTTCTTT
NA	TRBV28	TRBJ1-2	once	CASSLGAGGNYGYTF	TGTGCCAGCAGTTTAGGTGCCGGGGGAAACTATGGCTACACCTTC
NA	TRBV6-5	TRBJ2-2	few	CASSYQLPGELFF	TGTGCCAGCAGTTACCAACTTCCCGGGGAGCTGTTTTTT
NA	TRBV18	TRBJ1-1	NA	CASSLQAREAFF	TGTGCCAGCTCACTACAAGCTCGGGAAGCTTTCTTT
NA	TRBV6-6	TRBJ1-2	NA	CASSYGQATRPHGYTF	TGTGCCAGCAGTTACGGGCAGGCTACTCGGCCCCATGGCTACACCTTC
NA	TRBV27	TRBJ2-7	NA	CASRRDWTSRYEQYF	TGTGCCAGCAGACGCGACTGGACAAGCCGTTACGAGCAGTACTTC
TRBD1	TRBV14	TRBJ2-7	NA	CASSQARDRHYEQYF	TGTGCCAGCAGCCAAGCCCGGGACAGACACTACGAGCAGTACTTC
NA	TRBV28	TRBJ1-2	NA	CAISNARDYGYTF	TGTGCCATCTCAAACGCAAGGGACTATGGCTACACCTTC
TRBD2	TRBV5-1	TRBJ2-1	NA	CASSLVSGGVNEQFF	TGCGCCAGCAGCTTGGTTAGCGGGGGTGTCAATGAGCAGTTCTTC
TRBD2	TRBV29-1	TRBJ2-1	NA	CSVEDPASGTYNEQFF	TGCAGCGTTGAAGATCCTGCTAGCGGGACCTACAATGAGCAGTTCTTC
NA	TRBV19	TRBJ2-7	once	CASRGRAAPSYEQYF	TGTGCCAGTAGGGGGCGGGCAGCCCCCTCCTACGAGCAGTACTTC
NA	TRBV19	TRBJ1-4	NA	CASSPQNEKLFF	TGTGCCAGTAGTCCCCAAAATGAAAAACTGTTTTTT
NA	TRBV5-1	TRBJ1-5	NA	CASSLALGQPQHF	TGCGCCAGCAGCTTGGCATTGGGGCAGCCCCAGCATTTT
NA	TRBV10-3	TRBJ1-4	NA	CAISLGRNEKLFF	TGTGCCATCAGCCTGGGGAGAAATGAAAAACTGTTTTTT
TRBD2	TRBV14	TRBJ2-1	NA	CASSRPGLAGGTEQFF	TGTGCCAGCAGCCGACCGGGACTAGCGGGAGGTACAGAGCAGTTCTTC
NA	TRBV7-2	TRBJ1-5	NA	CASSLTDNQPQHF	TGTGCCAGCAGCTTGACAGACAATCAGCCCCAGCATTTT
NA	TRBV18	TRBJ1-2	NA	CASSGGGNPNYGYTF	TGTGCCAGCTCAGGAGGGGGAAACCCTAACTATGGCTACACCTTC
TRBD1	TRBV5-1	TRBJ1-4	NA	CASKKGTDRRTNEKLFF	TGCGCCAGCAAAAAAGGGACAGACCGAAGGACTAATGAAAAACTGTTTTTT
TRBD1	TRBV9	TRBJ1-1	NA	CASSVVRGDTEAFF	TGTGCCAGCAGCGTCGTCAGGGGGGACACTGAAGCTTTCTTT
NA	TRBV12-3/TRBV12-4	TRBJ2-5	once	CASSIQETQYF	TGTGCCAGCAGTATACAAGAGACCCAGTACTTC
TRBD1	TRBV11-2	TRBJ1-1	few	CASSTRTGGVEAFF	TGTGCCAGCAGCACCAGGACAGGGGGCGTCGAAGCTTTCTTT
TRBD1	TRBV27	TRBJ1-4	NA	CASSYQGADEKLFF	TGTGCCAGCAGTTATCAGGGGGCGGATGAAAAACTGTTTTTT
NA	TRBV19	TRBJ1-2	NA	CASSDRVYYGYTF	TGTGCCAGTAGCGATAGGGTCTACTATGGCTACACCTTC
NA	TRBV2	TRBJ1-5	NA	CASSDWTGNQPQHF	TGTGCCAGCAGTGATTGGACGGGGAATCAGCCCCAGCATTTT